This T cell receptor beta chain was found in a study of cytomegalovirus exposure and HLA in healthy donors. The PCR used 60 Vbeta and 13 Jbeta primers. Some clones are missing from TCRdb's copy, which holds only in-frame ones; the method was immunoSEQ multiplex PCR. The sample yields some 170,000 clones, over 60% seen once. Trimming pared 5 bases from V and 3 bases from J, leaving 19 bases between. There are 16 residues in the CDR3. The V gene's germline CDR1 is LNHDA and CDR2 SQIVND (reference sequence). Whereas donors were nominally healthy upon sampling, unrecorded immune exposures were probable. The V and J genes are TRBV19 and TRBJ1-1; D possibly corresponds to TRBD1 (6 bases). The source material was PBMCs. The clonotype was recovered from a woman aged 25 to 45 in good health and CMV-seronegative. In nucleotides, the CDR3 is TGTGCCAGTAGTCCCACCCTCAGGGGAGAAGACACTGAAGCTTTCTTT. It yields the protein CASSPTLRGEDTEAFF.